This TCR beta chain is drawn from a study of blood T cell repertoires in COVID-19. About the research overall: Some COVID-19 samples were acute and others convalescent; all came from the United States, Italy and Spain. Sources were T cells, B-cell-depleted T cells, or PBMCs; the material itself was cDNA or gDNA.

CDR3 length equals 17 residues. The germline gives CDR1 KGHSH, CDR2 LQKENI. V was clipped by 3 bases and J by 2 bases, with 18 bases between them. Authors' analysis steps: Reference gene primers were amplified, and this amplification served to estimate nucleated cell counts. Some clones are missing from TCRdb's copy, which holds only in-frame ones; the method was immunoSEQ multiplex PCR. V and J calls and clone size are given by that table; D and trimming were obtained from the DNA. The sample lists more than 95,000 clones; roughly 83% were seen once. The V and J genes are TRBV18 and TRBJ2-3; tentative D call: TRBD1 (5 bases). This receptor was taken from a man aged 40-49 years with active or convalescent COVID-19. Sequenced: peripheral blood. CDR3 residues: CASSPKNQGGITDTQYF. The DNA of the CDR3 is TGTGCCAGCTCACCCAAAAATCAGGGTGGCATCACAGATACGCAGTATTTT.